This T cell receptor beta chain appears in the sequencing data of a study of PD-1 blockade in classical Hodgkin lymphoma. Study-level points and caveats: Before treatment, TCR diversity in newly diagnosed patients was reportedly lower than in healthy donors. Some patients started nivolumab under 1 year after ASCT, and they were excluded.

The repertoire was sequenced with immunoSEQ multiplex PCR; TCRdb's copy has only in-frame clones and lacks some. Seen here are more than 85,000 clones, roughly 87% observed once, and the top ten hold over 15%. Concerning this clone: The antigen remains undetermined.

V lost 1 base and J 1 base, leaving 13 bases between the germline ends. Germline V CDR1 and CDR2: GTSNPN, SVGIG (reference sequence). The CDR3 length is 15 residues. Specified time point: cycle 4 day 1 (C4D1), after 5 to 7 weeks of nivolumab. Every patient had relapsed following autologous stem cell transplantation, and cohorts differed in brentuximab vedotin exposure. This sample comprised peripheral blood mononuclear cells (PBMCs), obtained before the fourth cycle of nivolumab. The rearrangement uses TRBV30 and TRBJ1-2, with a possible D match to TRBD1 (6 bases). This sequence originates from a human donor with classical Hodgkin lymphoma. CDR3 sequence (DNA): TGTGCCTGGAGTGGGAGACAGGTCCTTAACTATGGCTACACCTTC. Protein product: CAWSGRQVLNYGYTF.